The T cell receptor (beta chain) described here comes from a study of T cells expressing NK-cell markers. From its re-call of the 5' RACE reads, TCRdb lists each CDR3 protein once, without DNA. Across roughly 380,000 distinct CDR3 sequences, the top ten clones capture roughly 5.2% of the sample. For this clonotype: Its target is unknown.

The CDR3 sequence is 15 residues long. From germline, CDR1 is SEHNR and CDR2 FQNEAQ (reference sequence). Study-wide results and caveats: Also leading the CD3+CD56-NKG2C+ fraction in a handful of donors were these clonotypes.

The sample was blood T cells: a sorted CD56 or NKG2C T cell subset, CD4+ or CD8+ T cells, or bulk PBMC T cells (not recorded which). The source of this sequence is a man between 18 and 69 years old in good health. The J gene is TRBJ1-2, the V gene TRBV7-9; TCRdb names TRBD1, which stays unverified in the absence of DNA. The CDR3 sequence is CASSGGDSTNYGYTF.